This TCR beta chain was sequenced for a study of neurological immune-mediated disorders. General study findings and limits: Expansion of TCR clones was greatest in HTLV-1-associated myelopathy and smallest in multiple sclerosis, where it fell below that of healthy controls.

This clonotype was detected ten times or more. Its cognate antigen is unknown. With 10-nucleotide random UMIs, 5'RACE was used to make the cDNA. TCRdb redid the calling of the 5' RACE reads with MiXCR, one entry per CDR3 protein. The sample includes about 120,000 distinct CDR3 sequences, 3% to 3.5% of them seen just once. The receptor comes from a woman in her twenties or thirties with multiple sclerosis. The sequencing input was PBMCs.

CDR3 region: CATSISGTGYEKLFF. The CDR3 DNA follows: TGTGCCACCAGCATTTCCGGGACCGGCTATGAAAAACTGTTTTTT. This chain uses TRBV15 with TRBJ1-4; D may be TRBD1 (5 bases). The CDR3 extends over 15 amino acids. Germline values: CDR1 LNHNV, CDR2 YYDKDF (reference sequence). The V end was cut by 4 bases, the J end by 6 bases, with 15 bases between.